This note documents a single T cell receptor beta chain sequence. CDR3 and TCR beta VDJ profiling relied on genomic DNA as the template. MiXCR, applied by TCRdb to the reads, yields one record per CDR3 protein. The repertoire has approximately 180,000 distinct CDR3 sequences, less than 60% of them found once; the top ten carry about 1.7%. Patients selected for sequencing had displayed CD8+CD57+ cell expansion by flow cytometry. The germline V and J ends were trimmed by 4 bases and 5 bases, with 10 bases remaining between them. Germline CDR1 KGHDR, CDR2 SFDVKD. CDR3 length equals 13 residues. This entry is derived from a study of CD8+CD57+ T cells in acquired aplastic anemia. As for the study in general: Sorted cells (CD4+ and CD8+) yielded DNA amounts that averaged approximately 3.2 ug.

The sample comprised sorted CD4+, CD8+, or CD8+CD57+ T cells (not recorded which) from PBMCs. The rearrangement links TRBV24-1 to TRBJ2-5, with D tentatively TRBD1 or TRBD2 (5 bases each). The sequence came from a human donor with aplastic anemia. CDR3 amino acids: CATSDEGWETQYF. The DNA for the CDR3 is TGTGCCACCAGTGACGAGGGGTGGGAGACCCAGTACTTC.